This T cell receptor beta chain comes out of a study of T cell repertoires in cytomegalovirus infection. The wider study: Public TCR beta signatures were indicative of both CMV infection and a matching HLA type.

This clonotype was recorded a few times. The antigen remains undetermined. TCRdb redid the calling of the reads with MiXCR, one entry per CDR3 protein. The table has some 180,000 distinct CDR3 sequences, about a tenth seen once; the top ten hold 4.6%. The study's findings and limits: Public TCR beta family frequency separated CMV-and-HLA carriers, including in an independent cohort. HLA-C-restricted CMV clonotypes gave the most frequent clonotype in two of eight donors.

With V trimmed by 4 bases and J by 10 bases, 11 bases remained unmatched. The CDR3 extends over 15 amino acids. Germline loops: CDR1 SGHTA, CDR2 FQGNSA. V and J are TRBV7-2 and TRBJ2-1, with 9 bases lining up with TRBD2. Sequencing was performed on PBMCs. The TCR originated in a human donor in good health (CMV status not recorded). Some clones in this sample may be carry-over from other donors' samples. CDR3 in DNA: TGTGCCAGCAGCTCAGCTGGCGGGGGGGGTTTGGAGCAGTTCTTC. As protein: CASSSAGGGGLEQFF. Variable domain in full (rest from reference TRBV7-2 and TRBJ2-1): GAGVSQSPSNKVTEKGKDVELRCDPISGHTALYWYRQSLGQGLEFLIYFQGNSAPDKSGLPSDRFSAERTGGSVSTLTIQRTQQEDSAVYLCASSSAGGGGLEQFFGPGTRLTVL.